Below are 32 T cell receptor beta chains sequenced from a single sample in a study of blood T cell repertoires in COVID-19. Sequenced by immunoSEQ multiplex PCR; TCRdb stores in-frame clones only, minus some. The data show about 74,000 clones, 80% to 90% seen once. The sample taken for sequencing was peripheral blood. These receptors originate from a man between 65 and 85 years old with acute or convalescent COVID-19.

The genes are TRBV9 and TRBJ2-1; 8 bases line up with TRBD2. V shed 4 bases, J shed 7 bases, and the junction held 10 bases outside the gene matches. This CDR3 comprises 15 residues. The germline CDR1 and CDR2 sequences are SGDLS and YYNGEE. DNA of the CDR3: TGTGCCAGCAGCCCCCTCGGGAGGGCGCGGAATGAGCAGTTCTTC. It encodes CASSPLGRARNEQFF.

This clone has only one observation. This rearrangement joins TRBV5-1 to TRBJ2-3, with 10 positions matching TRBD2. The V and J ends lost 4 bases and 5 bases, in that order; junction bases with no gene match: 4. The CDR3 runs to 14 residues. Germline V gives CDR1 SGHRS, CDR2 YFSETQ. The CDR3 spells CASSISSGGDTQYF. The DNA of the CDR3 is TGCGCCAGCAGCATCTCTAGCGGGGGAGATACGCAGTATTTT.

V and J are TRBV4-1 and TRBJ2-2; 8 nucleotides match TRBD2. The CDR3 loop spans 18 amino acids. The germline CDR1 and CDR2 sequences are MGHRA and YSYEKL. With V trimmed by 1 base and J by 4 bases, 11 bases remained unmatched. The CDR3 DNA reads as TGCGCCAGCAGCCAAGCGTCAAGCGGGAGCTTTAGCACCGGGGAGCTGTTTTTT. As protein: CASSQASSGSFSTGELFF.

The chain links TRBV5-4 to TRBJ2-1; TRBD2 might be the D (5 bases). With 0 bases removed from V and 8 bases from J, the gap between germline ends came to 18 bases. CDR1 is SGHNT, CDR2 YYREEE, per germline (reference sequence). The CDR3 covers 16 residues. The DNA of the CDR3 is TGTGCCAGCAGCTTGGCTGTTCTAGCAGGAGGCGATGAGCAGTTCTTC. Residues: CASSLAVLAGGDEQFF.

The chain links TRBV6-1 to TRBJ1-1; D gene ambiguous. The V end was cut by 3 bases, the J end by 9 bases, with 8 bases between. CDR3 length: 11 residues. Looked up from germline, CDR1 is MNHNS and CDR2 is SASEGT. The CDR3 loop reads CASSEPDKAFF. As DNA, the CDR3 is TGTGCCAGCAGTGAGCCTGACAAAGCTTTCTTT.

The rearrangement uses TRBV7-9 and TRBJ2-7, with a tentative D call TRBD1 (5 bases). CDR1 is SEHNR, CDR2 FQNEAQ, per germline (reference sequence). The CDR3 has 14 residues. Trimming stripped 5 bases from V and 2 bases from J, with 13 bases between. The CDR3 is CASSRVQEPYEQYF. The CDR3 DNA is TGTGCCAGCAGCCGAGTACAGGAGCCCTACGAGCAGTACTTC.

The rearrangement joins TRBV28 to TRBJ2-7; tentative D call: TRBD1 (5 bases). V was pared by 4 bases and J by 2 bases, with 15 bases between. The CDR3 sequence is 15 residues long. CDR1 and CDR2 from the germline V gene are MDHEN and SYDVKM. The CDR3 loop reads CASSSLGPEAYEQYF. As DNA, the CDR3 is TGTGCCAGCAGTTCCCTGGGGCCGGAAGCCTACGAGCAGTACTTC.

V usage is TRBV28 and J usage is TRBJ1-4; 8 bases are a match to TRBD1. The CDR3 extends over 14 amino acids. With 5 bases clipped from V and 5 bases from J, the junction kept 4 bases outside the gene matches. Germline V lookup: CDR1 MDHEN, CDR2 SYDVKM. CDR3: CASSIRQGNEKLFF. For the CDR3, the DNA is TGTGCCAGCAGTATCCGACAGGGGAATGAAAAACTGTTTTTT.

This rearrangement joins TRBV30 to TRBJ1-6, with D unresolved. This CDR3 region has 11 residues. V lost 3 bases and J lost 6, with 3 bases in between. Germline V gene lookup returns CDR1 GTSNPN and CDR2 SVGIG (reference sequence). Here the CDR3 DNA reads TGTGCCTGGAGCGGTAATTCACCCCTCCACTTT. Protein sequence: CAWSGNSPLHF.

This chain uses TRBV19 with TRBJ2-7; D is ambiguous. The V gene lost 1 base and the J gene lost 0 bases, with 7 bases spanning the gap. This CDR3 is 14 amino acids long. Germline V lookup: CDR1 LNHDA, CDR2 SQIVND (reference sequence). CDR3 nucleotide sequence: TGTGCCAGTAGTATAGGTTGGCTCTCCTACGAGCAGTACTTC. Encoded protein: CASSIGWLSYEQYF.

Of note for this clone: A junction boundary mismatches the germline segment, possibly from a read error. The gene calls are TRBV5-6 and TRBJ2-7, with D maybe TRBD1 (6 bases). CDR1 and CDR2 (germline): SGHDT, YYEEEE. This CDR3 contains 16 residues. This CDR3 reads CASSYINRAMSSEQYF. CDR3 coding DNA: TGTGCCAGCAGCTATATCAACAGGGCGATGTCCTCCGAGCAGTACTTC.

The chain uses TRBV7-8 and TRBJ2-7; D uncertain. The CDR3 has 13 amino acids. The germline gives CDR1 SGHVS, CDR2 FQNEAQ. Deletions cut 4 bases from V and 7 bases from J, with 14 bases between. CDR3 in amino acids: CASSSNLGGEQYF. The CDR3 coding sequence is TGTGCCAGCAGCTCCAATCTAGGTGGGGAGCAGTACTTC.

This sequence joins TRBV5-1 and TRBJ2-7, with a tentative D call TRBD1 (6 bases). The V gene lost 4 bases and the J gene lost 5 bases, with 13 bases spanning the gap. Germline V CDR1 and CDR2: SGHRS, YFSETQ. This CDR3 contains 13 residues. CDR3 sequence (DNA): TGCGCCAGCAGCCTACAGGGTATGGACGAGCAGTACTTC. Translated, it gives CASSLQGMDEQYF. The entire variable domain, with the rest obtained from reference TRBV5-1 and TRBJ2-7, is as follows: KAGVTQTPRYLIKTRGQQVTLSCSPISGHRSVSWYQQTPGQGLQFLFEYFSETQRNKGNFPGRFSGRQFSNSRSEMNVSTLELGDSALYLCASSLQGMDEQYFGPGTRLTVT.

This chain links TRBV13 with TRBJ2-7, with D possibly matching TRBD2 (6 bases). CDR1 and CDR2 from the germline V gene are PRHDT and FYEKMQ (reference sequence). The CDR3 consists of 16 residues. V was clipped by 2 bases and J by 3 bases, with 17 bases between them. CDR3 sequence reads: CASSLLGGLGNYEQYF. CDR3 bases: TGTGCCAGCAGCTTACTGGGGGGTTTGGGGAACTACGAGCAGTACTTC.

The CDR3 DNA is TGTGCCAGCAGTGAAGAATGGAGGGGGCCTGGCTACACCTTC. Encoded protein: CASSEEWRGPGYTF. The chain has TRBV2 and TRBJ1-2; 7 nucleotides align to TRBD1. CDR3 size: 14 residues. V shed 1 base and J 7 bases; nucleotides not matched to a gene: 6. Germline CDR1 reads SNHLY; CDR2 reads FYNNEI.

The V gene is TRBV9, the J gene TRBJ1-5; 7 nucleotides agree with TRBD1. Germline loops: CDR1 SGDLS, CDR2 YYNGEE. There are 15 residues in the CDR3. The V segment lost 4 bases and the J segment 3 bases; nucleotides outside the gene matches: 7. CDR3: CASSSTTGFNQPQHF. The CDR3 DNA sequence: TGTGCCAGCAGCTCAACGACAGGGTTCAATCAGCCCCAGCATTTT. The full variable domain, in which reference TRBV9 and TRBJ1-5 provide the parts outside the CDR3, is DSGVTQTPKHLITATGQRVTLRCSPRSGDLSVYWYQQSLDQGLQFLIQYYNGEERAKGNILERFSAQQFPDLHSELNLSSLELGDSALYFCASSSTTGFNQPQHFGDGTRLSIL.

The gene calls are TRBV7-3 and TRBJ1-1, with D unclear. Trimming removed 5 bases from V and 8 bases from J, with 15 bases in between. The CDR3 loop spans 13 amino acids. Germline V gene lookup returns CDR1 SGHTA and CDR2 FQGTGA. The CDR3 DNA reads as TGTGCCAGCAGCCCCACGGGTGGAAGGGAAGCTTTCTTT. Its protein product is CASSPTGGREAFF.

This clone was seen a single time. The chain recombines TRBV19 with TRBJ1-1; the D gene is possibly TRBD1 (6 bases). Germline V lookup: CDR1 LNHDA, CDR2 SQIVND (reference sequence). Between the trimmed V and J ends, which lost 4 bases and 6 bases, there was a span of 12 bases. The CDR3 is made up of 13 amino acids. The CDR3 loop is CASSKQGLPEAFF. The CDR3 coding sequence is TGTGCCAGTAGTAAACAGGGTCTCCCTGAAGCTTTCTTT.

The rearrangement joins TRBV6-5 to TRBJ2-5; 9 bases agree with TRBD1. The V gene's germline CDR1 is MNHEY and CDR2 SVGAGI. The CDR3 extends over 14 amino acids. Germline trimming cut 2 bases from V and 5 bases from J; bases unmatched to any gene: 3. The chain's CDR3 is CASSYRTGEETQYF. The CDR3 DNA is TGTGCCAGCAGTTACCGGACAGGGGAGGAGACCCAGTACTTC.

The chain is built from TRBV4-3 and TRBJ1-2; the match to TRBD1 covers 7 bases. J was trimmed by 4 bases and V by 4 bases; bases with no gene match: 9. This CDR3 contains 15 residues. Germline values: CDR1 LGHNA, CDR2 YSLEER. The CDR3 loop is CASSRSTGEPYGYTF. CDR3 DNA: TGCGCCAGCAGCCGAAGCACAGGGGAACCCTATGGCTACACCTTC.

The chain has TRBV7-9 and TRBJ2-7; D ambiguous. The CDR3 runs to 12 residues. Germline assignment: CDR1 SEHNR and CDR2 FQNEAQ (reference sequence). V lost 1 base and J lost 6, with 7 bases in between. CDR3 sequence (DNA): TGTGCCAGCAGCTTAGAGAGACTCGAGCAGTACTTC. The encoded protein is CASSLERLEQYF.

The chain links TRBV15 to TRBJ2-1; 7 bases are shared with TRBD2. The trim removed 3 bases at V and 4 bases at J, leaving 6 bases unmatched. This CDR3 spans 15 amino acids. Germline CDR1 is LNHNV and CDR2 is YYDKDF (reference sequence). CDR3 in amino acids: CATSRGGSGYNEQFF. The CDR3 region has the DNA TGTGCCACCAGCAGGGGGGGGAGCGGTTACAATGAGCAGTTCTTC.

The chain couples TRBV2 to TRBJ2-7; 8 bases line up with TRBD1. The CDR3 extends over 15 amino acids. V lost 6 bases and J lost 6; bases outside the gene matches: 13. From germline, CDR1 is SNHLY and CDR2 FYNNEI. The chain's CDR3 is CASSGQGTPFREQYF. The CDR3 DNA follows: TGTGCCAGCAGCGGACAGGGAACACCCTTTCGCGAGCAGTACTTC.

This clone was seen a single time. The J gene is TRBJ1-1, the V gene TRBV5-5; D unresolved. This CDR3 has 13 amino acids. CDR1 and CDR2 (germline): SGHKS, YYEKEE (reference sequence). V was shortened by 0 bases and J by 5 bases, with 8 bases between the two germline ends. CDR3 in DNA: TGTGCCAGCAGCTTGGGGTGGAGGACTGAAGCTTTCTTT. It specifies CASSLGWRTEAFF.

The chain employs TRBV12-3 or TRBV12-4 and TRBJ1-5; D not resolved. The CDR3 has 13 residues. Trimming stripped 7 bases from V and 2 bases from J, with 9 bases between. The CDR3 DNA follows: TGTGCCAGCACTTACAGTGGCAATCAGCCCCAGCATTTT. It is translated as CASTYSGNQPQHF.

The rearrangement joins TRBV6-5 to TRBJ2-1; perhaps TRBD2 as D (5 bases). The CDR3 runs to 13 residues. The V and J ends lost 5 bases and 4 bases respectively, with 9 bases between them. Germline loops: CDR1 MNHEY, CDR2 SVGAGI. In nucleotides, the CDR3 is TGTGCCAGCAGTCCCCGGGATTACAATGAGCAGTTCTTC. This gives the protein CASSPRDYNEQFF.

This clone was detected once. J is TRBJ2-7 and V is TRBV2; D unresolved. Trimming took off 3 bases at V and 9 bases at J, with 9 bases between the two ends. Germline V gives CDR1 SNHLY, CDR2 FYNNEI. This CDR3 region has 11 residues. The CDR3 sequence: CASSDGSLQYF. CDR3 nucleotide sequence: TGTGCCAGCAGTGACGGGTCTTTGCAGTACTTC.

V gene TRBV19 combines with J gene TRBJ1-4, with TRBD1 matching over 7 bases. Trimming took 7 bases from V and 6 from J; bases not matched to a gene: 5. The CDR3 has 13 amino acids. Per the germline V gene, CDR1 is LNHDA and CDR2 is SQIVND (reference sequence). CDR3 nucleotide sequence: TGTGCCAGTAAAAGGGACAGTGATGAAAAACTGTTTTTT. Residues: CASKRDSDEKLFF.

The genes are TRBV6-6 and TRBJ2-6, with 7 bases that match TRBD1. Looked up from germline, CDR1 is MNHNY and CDR2 is SVGAGI (reference sequence). The CDR3 is 15 residues long. After removal of 5 bases from V and 2 bases from J, the junction contained 3 bases not matched to a gene. CDR3 protein: CASSVQGPGANVLTF. The CDR3 bases are TGTGCCAGCAGTGTACAGGGGCCTGGGGCCAACGTCCTGACTTTC.

V and J are TRBV3-1 (or the pseudogene TRBV3-2) and TRBJ2-5; 7 positions agree with TRBD1. CDR1 is LGHDT, CDR2 YNNKEL, per germline (reference sequence). V was pared by 5 bases and J by 1 base, with 4 bases of the junction left unmatched. The CDR3 totals 14 residues. The CDR3 here is CASSTRTGQETQYF. For the CDR3, the DNA is TGTGCCAGCAGCACCCGGACAGGCCAAGAGACCCAGTACTTC.

The V call is TRBV7-3, the J call TRBJ1-6; 7 bases are a match to TRBD1. This CDR3 spans 16 amino acids. Germline values: CDR1 SGHTA, CDR2 FQGTGA. V shed 5 bases and J 4 bases; nucleotides not matched to a gene: 8. The CDR3 loop reads CASSLLPGQYNSPLHF. CDR3 bases: TGTGCCAGCAGCCTACTCCCGGGACAGTATAATTCACCCCTCCACTTT.

The chain couples TRBV27 to TRBJ2-7; 7 nucleotides line up with TRBD1. CDR3 size: 14 residues. CDR1 is MNHEY, CDR2 SMNVEV, per germline (reference sequence). With 7 bases clipped from V and 4 bases from J, the junction kept 10 bases outside the gene matches. Here the CDR3 reads CASTLTGTSYEQYF. CDR3 in DNA: TGTGCCAGCACCCTGACAGGGACCTCTTACGAGCAGTACTTC.